This T cell receptor beta chain was obtained from a study of blood T cell repertoires in COVID-19. In the study overall: T cells, B-cell-depleted T cells, or PBMCs supplied cDNA or gDNA.

Germline V gene data show CDR1 as SGHAT and CDR2 as FQDESV (reference sequence). V lost 7 bases and J 0 bases, leaving 17 bases between the germline ends. CDR3 length equals 16 residues. Per the original methods: The authors estimated nucleated cell counts from reference gene primer amplification. Data came from immunoSEQ multiplex PCR; TCRdb stores just in-frame clones and leaves some out. The V and J calls and clone size were taken over from that table, and D and trimming were inferred from the DNA. The sample records approximately 100,000 clones, around 80% being singletons. The receptor was isolated from a woman of 80 years or more with active or convalescent COVID-19. Sequencing input: peripheral blood. J is TRBJ2-3 and V is TRBV11-1; a weak D match, TRBD1 (7 bases). The CDR3 sequence: CASTRLQGTSTDTQYF. For the CDR3, the DNA is TGTGCCAGCACCAGACTACAGGGGACTAGCACAGATACGCAGTATTTT.